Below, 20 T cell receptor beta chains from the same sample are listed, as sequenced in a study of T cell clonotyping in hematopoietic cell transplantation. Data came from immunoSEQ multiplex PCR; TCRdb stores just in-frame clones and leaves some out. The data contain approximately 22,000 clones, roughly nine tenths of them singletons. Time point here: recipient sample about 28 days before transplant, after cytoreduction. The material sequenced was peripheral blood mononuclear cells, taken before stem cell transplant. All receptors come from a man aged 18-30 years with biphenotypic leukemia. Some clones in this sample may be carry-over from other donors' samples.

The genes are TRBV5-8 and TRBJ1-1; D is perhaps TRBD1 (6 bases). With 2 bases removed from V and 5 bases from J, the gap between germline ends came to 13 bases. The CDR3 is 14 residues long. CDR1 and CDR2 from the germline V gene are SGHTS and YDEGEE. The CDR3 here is CASSFYREGTEAFF. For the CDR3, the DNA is TGTGCCAGCAGCTTTTACAGGGAGGGGACTGAAGCTTTCTTT.

CDR3 sequence (DNA): TGTGCCAGCAGGCCGGGACAGTTGGACACTGAAGCTTTCTTT. This codes for CASRPGQLDTEAFF. This chain joins TRBV2 and TRBJ1-1, with TRBD1 identical over 7 bases. V trimming: 6 bases; J trimming: 3 bases; junction bases outside the gene matches: 7. The CDR3 is made up of 14 amino acids. CDR1 is SNHLY and CDR2 is FYNNEI in the germline V gene.

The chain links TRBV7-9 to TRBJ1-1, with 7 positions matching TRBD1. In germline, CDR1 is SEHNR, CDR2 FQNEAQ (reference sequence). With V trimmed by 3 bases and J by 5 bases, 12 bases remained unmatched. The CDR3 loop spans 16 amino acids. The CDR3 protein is CASSFRGAQGLTEAFF. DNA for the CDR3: TGTGCCAGCAGCTTCAGGGGGGCGCAGGGTTTGACTGAAGCTTTCTTT. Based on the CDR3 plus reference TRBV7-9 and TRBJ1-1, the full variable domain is DTGVSQNPRHKITKRGQNVTFRCDPISEHNRLYWYRQTLGQGPEFLTYFQNEAQLEKSRLLSDRFSAERPKGSFSTLEIQRTEQGDSAMYLCASSFRGAQGLTEAFFGQGTRLTVV.

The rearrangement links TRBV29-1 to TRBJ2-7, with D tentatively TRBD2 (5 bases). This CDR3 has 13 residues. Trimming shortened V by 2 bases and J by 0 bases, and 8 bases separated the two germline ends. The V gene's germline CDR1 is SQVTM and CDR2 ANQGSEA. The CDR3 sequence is CSVESGSSYEQYF. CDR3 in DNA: TGCAGCGTTGAAAGCGGCAGCTCCTACGAGCAGTACTTC.

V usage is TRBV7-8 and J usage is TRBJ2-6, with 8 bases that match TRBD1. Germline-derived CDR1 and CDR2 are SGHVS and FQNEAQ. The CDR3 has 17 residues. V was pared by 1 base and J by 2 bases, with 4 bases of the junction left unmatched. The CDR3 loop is CASSLVNRGTGANVLTF. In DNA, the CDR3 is TGTGCCAGCAGCTTAGTAAACAGGGGGACTGGGGCCAACGTCCTGACTTTC.

CDR3: CASSPLLSGNTIYF. The CDR3 coding sequence is TGTGCCAGCAGCCCACTCCTCTCTGGAAACACCATATATTTT. The chain carries TRBV13 and TRBJ1-3; D remains ambiguous. CDR3 length: 14 amino acids. V gave up 5 bases and J gave up 0 bases, with 8 bases separating them. Germline lookup yields CDR1 PRHDT and CDR2 FYEKMQ (reference sequence).

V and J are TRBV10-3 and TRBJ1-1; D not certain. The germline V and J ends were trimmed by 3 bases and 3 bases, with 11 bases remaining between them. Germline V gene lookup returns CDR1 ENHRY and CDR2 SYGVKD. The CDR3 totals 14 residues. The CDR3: CAISDRLRHTEAFF. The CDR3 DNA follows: TGTGCCATCAGTGACCGACTGAGACACACTGAAGCTTTCTTT.

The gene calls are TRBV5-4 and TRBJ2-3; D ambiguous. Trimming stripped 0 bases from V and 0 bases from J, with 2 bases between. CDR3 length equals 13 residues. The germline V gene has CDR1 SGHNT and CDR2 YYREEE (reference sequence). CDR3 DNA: TGTGCCAGCAGCTTGGACAGCACAGATACGCAGTATTTT. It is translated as CASSLDSTDTQYF. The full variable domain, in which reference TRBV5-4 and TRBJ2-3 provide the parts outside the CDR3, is ETGVTQSPTHLIKTRGQQVTLRCSSQSGHNTVSWYQQALGQGPQFIFQYYREEENGRGNFPPRFSGLQFPNYSSELNVNALELDDSALYLCASSLDSTDTQYFGPGTRLTVL.

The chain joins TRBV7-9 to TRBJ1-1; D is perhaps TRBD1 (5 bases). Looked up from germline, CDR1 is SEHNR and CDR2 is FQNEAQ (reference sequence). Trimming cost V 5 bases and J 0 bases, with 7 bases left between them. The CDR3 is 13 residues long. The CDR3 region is CASSVTVNTEAFF. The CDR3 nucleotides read TGTGCCAGCAGCGTGACAGTGAACACTGAAGCTTTCTTT. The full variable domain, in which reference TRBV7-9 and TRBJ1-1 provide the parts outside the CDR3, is DTGVSQNPRHKITKRGQNVTFRCDPISEHNRLYWYRQTLGQGPEFLTYFQNEAQLEKSRLLSDRFSAERPKGSFSTLEIQRTEQGDSAMYLCASSVTVNTEAFFGQGTRLTVV.

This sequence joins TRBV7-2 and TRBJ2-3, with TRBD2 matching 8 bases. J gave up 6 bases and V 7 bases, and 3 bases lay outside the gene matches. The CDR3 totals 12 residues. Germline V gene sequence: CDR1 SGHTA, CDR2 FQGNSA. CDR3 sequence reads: CASKRERDTQYF. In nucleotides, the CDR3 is TGTGCCAGCAAGCGGGAGCGGGATACGCAGTATTTT.

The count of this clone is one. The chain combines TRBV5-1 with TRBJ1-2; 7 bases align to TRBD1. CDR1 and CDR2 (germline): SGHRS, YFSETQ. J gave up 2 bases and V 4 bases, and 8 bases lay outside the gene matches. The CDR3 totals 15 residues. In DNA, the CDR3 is TGCGCCAGCAGCGAATCGAACAGGGGAAACTATGGCTACACCTTC. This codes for CASSESNRGNYGYTF.

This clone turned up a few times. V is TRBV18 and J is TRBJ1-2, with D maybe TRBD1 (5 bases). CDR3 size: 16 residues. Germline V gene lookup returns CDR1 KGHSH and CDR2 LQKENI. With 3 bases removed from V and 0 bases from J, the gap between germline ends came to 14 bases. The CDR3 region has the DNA TGTGCCAGCTCACCCGGGCCAGGGTCCCCTAACTATGGCTACACCTTC. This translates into CASSPGPGSPNYGYTF.

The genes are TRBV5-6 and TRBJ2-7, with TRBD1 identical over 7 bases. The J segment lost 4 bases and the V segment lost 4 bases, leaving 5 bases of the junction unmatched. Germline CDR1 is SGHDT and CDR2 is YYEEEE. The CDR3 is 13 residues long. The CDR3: CASSADRAYEQYF. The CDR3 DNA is TGTGCCAGCAGCGCCGACAGGGCTTACGAGCAGTACTTC.

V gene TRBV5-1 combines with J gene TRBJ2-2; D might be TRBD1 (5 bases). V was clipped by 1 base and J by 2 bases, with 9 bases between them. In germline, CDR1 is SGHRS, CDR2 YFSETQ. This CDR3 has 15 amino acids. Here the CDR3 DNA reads TGCGCCAGCAGCTTGTCCCAGGGTAACACCGGGGAGCTGTTTTTT. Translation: CASSLSQGNTGELFF.

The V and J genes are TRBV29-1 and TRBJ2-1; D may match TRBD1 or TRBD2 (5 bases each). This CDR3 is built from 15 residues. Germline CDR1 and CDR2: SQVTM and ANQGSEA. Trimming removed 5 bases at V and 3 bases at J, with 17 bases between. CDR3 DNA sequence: TGCAGCGTTTCCCCGGGACGCCTGGACTACAATGAGCAGTTCTTC. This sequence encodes CSVSPGRLDYNEQFF.

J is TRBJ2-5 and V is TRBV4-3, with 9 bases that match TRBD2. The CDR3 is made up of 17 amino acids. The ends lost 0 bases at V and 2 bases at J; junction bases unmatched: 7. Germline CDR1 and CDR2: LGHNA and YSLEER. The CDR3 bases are TGCGCCAGCAGCCAAGATCTCGGGCTAGCGGGACAAGAGACCCAGTACTTC. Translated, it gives CASSQDLGLAGQETQYF.

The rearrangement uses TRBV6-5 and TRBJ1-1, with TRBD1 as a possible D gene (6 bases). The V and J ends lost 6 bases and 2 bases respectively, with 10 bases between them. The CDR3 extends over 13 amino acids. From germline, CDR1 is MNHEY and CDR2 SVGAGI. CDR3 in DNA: TGTGCCAGCAGGACAGGAGGTAACACTGAAGCTTTCTTT. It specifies CASRTGGNTEAFF.

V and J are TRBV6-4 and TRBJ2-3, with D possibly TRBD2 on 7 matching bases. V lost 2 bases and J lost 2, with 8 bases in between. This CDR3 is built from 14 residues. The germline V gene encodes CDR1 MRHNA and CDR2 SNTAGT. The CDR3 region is CASSDGGATDTQYF. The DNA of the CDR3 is TGTGCCAGCAGTGACGGGGGGGCCACAGATACGCAGTATTTT.

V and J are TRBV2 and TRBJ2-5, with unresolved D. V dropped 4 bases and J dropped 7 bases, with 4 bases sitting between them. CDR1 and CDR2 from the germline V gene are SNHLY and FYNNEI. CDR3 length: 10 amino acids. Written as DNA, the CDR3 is TGTGCCAGCAGTGGGGTGACCCAGTACTTC. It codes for CASSGVTQYF.

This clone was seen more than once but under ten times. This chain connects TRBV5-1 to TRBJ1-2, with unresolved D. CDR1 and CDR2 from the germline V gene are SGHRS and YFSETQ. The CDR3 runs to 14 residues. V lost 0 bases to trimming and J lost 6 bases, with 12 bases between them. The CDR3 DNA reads TGCGCCAGCAGCTTGGCCGGGCAGATCGATGGCTACACCTTC. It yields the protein CASSLAGQIDGYTF. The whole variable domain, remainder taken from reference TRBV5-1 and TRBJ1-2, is KAGVTQTPRYLIKTRGQQVTLSCSPISGHRSVSWYQQTPGQGLQFLFEYFSETQRNKGNFPGRFSGRQFSNSRSEMNVSTLELGDSALYLCASSLAGQIDGYTFGSGTRLTVV.